The entry below describes one T cell receptor (beta chain). The CDR3 contains 13 residues. V dropped 2 bases and J dropped 9; count of bases not matched to a gene: 7. Germline V gene sequence: CDR1 MNHNS, CDR2 SASEGT. The data originate from a study of T cells in tumors after PD-1 blockade. Study-wide context: Excluded were patients with checkpoint blockade, immunosuppressants, or radiotherapy or other anti-cancer therapy within 4 weeks. Daily vismodegib 150 mg continued in a subset of anti-PD-1-treated patients.

Input was roughly 616 ng to 6,004 ng of genomic DNA from tumor or blood. Produced via immunoSEQ multiplex PCR; TCRdb's table is partial and in-frame only. The data contain 12,000 or so clones, 63% of them singletons. The chain is built from TRBV6-1 and TRBJ2-7, with 7 bases lining up with TRBD2. The clonotype was recovered from a human donor with basal cell carcinoma. This specimen was tumor tissue, taken before anti-PD-1 treatment. In DNA, the CDR3 is TGTGCCAGCAGTGAACGGGAGGCCCTGGGGCAGTACTTC. It encodes CASSEREALGQYF.